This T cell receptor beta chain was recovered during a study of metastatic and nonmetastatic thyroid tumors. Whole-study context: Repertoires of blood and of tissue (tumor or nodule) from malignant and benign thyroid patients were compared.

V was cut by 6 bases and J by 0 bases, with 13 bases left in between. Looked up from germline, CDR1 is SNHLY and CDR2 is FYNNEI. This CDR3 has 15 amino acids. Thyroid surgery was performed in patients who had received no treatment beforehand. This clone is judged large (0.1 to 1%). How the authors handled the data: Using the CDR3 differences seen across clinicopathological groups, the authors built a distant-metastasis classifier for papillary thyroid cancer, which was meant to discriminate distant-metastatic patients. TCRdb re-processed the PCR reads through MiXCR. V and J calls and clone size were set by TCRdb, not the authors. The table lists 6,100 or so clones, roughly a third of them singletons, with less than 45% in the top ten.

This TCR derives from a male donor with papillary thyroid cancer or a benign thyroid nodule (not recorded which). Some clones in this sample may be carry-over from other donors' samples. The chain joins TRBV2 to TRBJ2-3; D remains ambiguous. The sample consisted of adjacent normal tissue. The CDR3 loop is CASSGDSVSTDTQYF. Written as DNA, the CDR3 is TGTGCCAGCAGCGGAGACTCGGTTAGCACAGATACGCAGTATTTT.